The 28 T cell receptor beta chains presented below share a single source sample, sequenced in a study of shared clonotypes between healthy human individuals. Libraries were prepared by immunoSEQ multiplex PCR; TCRdb keeps only in-frame clonotypes and omits some of them. The top ten hold 1.2% to 1.5% of the sample, which has about 1 million clones, about 80% seen once. Specimen: memory CD4+ T cells sorted from blood. Subset denoted: CD45RA-negative fraction. These receptors all stem from a man younger than 35 in good health.

This clone was counted once. This rearrangement joins TRBV10-3 to TRBJ2-1; the D gene is possibly TRBD1 (6 bases). V was cut by 10 bases and J by 2 bases, with 12 bases left in between. This CDR3 is built from 13 residues. Germline V gives CDR1 ENHRY, CDR2 SYGVKD. Here the CDR3 reads CATHTGTYNEQFF. The CDR3 DNA is TGTGCCACCCATACAGGGACCTACAATGAGCAGTTCTTC.

The genes are TRBV7-2 and TRBJ2-7, with 8 bases aligning to TRBD2. The CDR3 runs to 16 residues. Germline CDR1 reads SGHTA; CDR2 reads FQGNSA. Trimming removed 6 bases from V and 6 bases from J; junction bases left unmatched: 16. The CDR3 DNA reads TGTGCCAGCAGACAGGCACGAGCGGGAGTGCAGGGCGAGCAGTACTTC. As protein: CASRQARAGVQGEQYF.

The CDR3, as DNA: TGCGCCAGCAGCTTGGACGTTAATCAGCCCCAGCATTTT. Translated: CASSLDVNQPQHF. The chain uses TRBV5-1 and TRBJ1-5, with no clear D. The V end lost 0 bases, the J end lost 4 bases, and 5 bases lay between the germline ends. Germline values: CDR1 SGHRS, CDR2 YFSETQ. The CDR3 extends over 13 amino acids.

The DNA for the CDR3 is TGCAGCGCCGAACAGGGGATCACCGGGGAGCTGTTTTTT. It specifies CSAEQGITGELFF. This rearrangement joins TRBV29-1 to TRBJ2-2, with 7 bases that match TRBD1. Germline V gene lookup returns CDR1 SQVTM and CDR2 ANQGSEA. The CDR3 runs to 13 residues. The trim removed 7 bases at V and 4 bases at J, leaving 6 bases unmatched.

The table lists this clone with a few counts. This chain links TRBV30 with TRBJ2-7; TRBD1 matches at 10 bases. The CDR3 is made up of 16 amino acids. CDR1 is GTSNPN and CDR2 is SVGIG in the germline V gene (reference sequence). After removal of 4 bases from V and 3 bases from J, the junction contained 12 bases not matched to a gene. CDR3 bases: TGTGCCTGGACCCGAGGAAAGGGACAGGGGTTCTACGAGCAGTACTTC. Amino acid sequence: CAWTRGKGQGFYEQYF.

The rearrangement uses TRBV11-2 and TRBJ2-3, with D possibly called TRBD1 or TRBD2 (5 bases each). This CDR3 has 16 residues. Trimming left V 5 bases short and J 5 bases short, with 20 bases between. Germline V CDR1 and CDR2: SGHAT, FQNNGV. CDR3 in amino acids: CASSRQGPGIIDTQYF. The CDR3 coding sequence is TGTGCCAGCAGCAGGCAGGGACCCGGTATCATAGATACGCAGTATTTT.

This clone was seen a single time. The V gene is TRBV4-1, the J gene TRBJ2-5; 15 bases fit TRBD2. The V and J ends lost 4 bases and 5 bases, in that order; junction bases with no gene match: 8. Germline loops: CDR1 MGHRA, CDR2 YSYEKL. The CDR3 extends over 17 amino acids. This chain's CDR3 is CASSLIGLAGGHETQYF. In DNA, the CDR3 is TGCGCCAGCAGCCTTATCGGACTAGCGGGGGGGCATGAGACCCAGTACTTC.

The chain recombines TRBV7-9 with TRBJ1-4; D ambiguous. The CDR3 sequence is 16 residues long. The V gene lost 4 bases and the J gene lost 4 bases, with 16 bases spanning the gap. Germline values: CDR1 SEHNR, CDR2 FQNEAQ (reference sequence). The CDR3 coding sequence is TGTGCCAGCAGCTCCGATGCGGCGGGGATTAATGAAAAACTGTTTTTT. Its translation: CASSSDAAGINEKLFF.

This chain uses TRBV10-3 with TRBJ2-5; D possibly matches TRBD1 or TRBD2 (5 bases each). The V gene lost 8 bases and the J gene lost 1 base, with 14 bases spanning the gap. Per germline, CDR1 ENHRY and CDR2 SYGVKD. This CDR3 has 14 residues. The DNA for the CDR3 is TGTGCCATCGGGGGTTTGGGGGTCCAAGAGACCCAGTACTTC. Protein product: CAIGGLGVQETQYF.

The gene calls are TRBV15 and TRBJ2-7; 10 bases match TRBD2. The length of the CDR3 is 15 residues. V shed 5 bases, J shed 7 bases, and the junction held 11 bases outside the gene matches. The germline CDR1 and CDR2 sequences are LNHNV and YYDKDF (reference sequence). The CDR3 spells CATSLISGRAEEQYF. CDR3 in DNA: TGTGCCACCAGCCTGATAAGCGGGAGGGCGGAAGAGCAGTACTTC.

The V gene is TRBV11-2, the J gene TRBJ2-5; TRBD2 matches 10 bases. Germline CDR1 is SGHAT and CDR2 is FQNNGV. J gave up 7 bases and V 2 bases, and 13 bases lay outside the gene matches. The CDR3 spans 17 residues. This CDR3 is CASSLTTGLAEVGTQYF. The DNA of the CDR3 is TGTGCCAGCAGCTTAACTACTGGACTAGCGGAGGTTGGGACCCAGTACTTC.

For this clone: The sample carries other DNA sequences with the same CDR3. The genes are TRBV5-1 and TRBJ2-3; 9 bases are a match to TRBD1. The germline gives CDR1 SGHRS, CDR2 YFSETQ. V was clipped by 2 bases and J by 2 bases; unmatched bases: 3. This CDR3 comprises 15 residues. The CDR3 DNA reads as TGCGCCAGCAGCTTAGGACAGGGGATCACAGATACGCAGTATTTT. It is translated as CASSLGQGITDTQYF. Drawing the rest from reference TRBV5-1 and TRBJ2-3, the complete variable domain is KAGVTQTPRYLIKTRGQQVTLSCSPISGHRSVSWYQQTPGQGLQFLFEYFSETQRNKGNFPGRFSGRQFSNSRSEMNVSTLELGDSALYLCASSLGQGITDTQYFGPGTRLTVL.

The sample holds a few counts of this clone. The rearrangement uses TRBV10-2 and TRBJ1-1, with 8 bases identical to TRBD1. The V segment lost 2 bases and the J segment 1 base; nucleotides outside the gene matches: 9. CDR3 length: 17 amino acids. Germline assignment: CDR1 WSHSY and CDR2 SAAADI. CDR3: CASSEGGIGTGNTEAFF. In DNA, the CDR3 is TGCGCCAGCAGTGAGGGGGGGATCGGGACAGGGAACACTGAAGCTTTCTTT.

The V and J genes are TRBV7-8 and TRBJ1-6, with D uncertain. The V and J ends lost 1 base and 1 base respectively, with 14 bases between them. The CDR3 length is 18 residues. Germline V gene lookup returns CDR1 SGHVS and CDR2 FQNEAQ. The CDR3 nucleotides read TGTGCCAGCAGCTTAGACGGGGTGGGTAGTTCCTATAATTCACCCCTCCACTTT. It yields the protein CASSLDGVGSSYNSPLHF.

The chain links TRBV12-5 to TRBJ2-5; D is unclear. V shed 1 base and J shed 2 bases, with 8 bases lying between them. The CDR3 is 14 residues long. Germline V gene lookup returns CDR1 LGHNT and CDR2 FRNRAP. The CDR3 DNA sequence: TGTGCTAGTGGTTTGGGGGATGGTCAAGAGACCCAGTACTTC. This gives the protein CASGLGDGQETQYF.

This clone was counted a few times. The CDR3 spells CASSGGQTQAKNIQYF. Here the CDR3 DNA reads TGCGCCAGCAGCGGGGGACAGACGCAAGCCAAAAACATTCAGTACTTC. The V gene is TRBV5-1, the J gene TRBJ2-4; TRBD1 agrees at 7 bases. The CDR3 covers 16 residues. Germline CDR1 SGHRS, CDR2 YFSETQ. The junction had 7 bases not matched to a gene; V was cut back by 4 bases and J by 0 bases.

V gene TRBV7-8 combines with J gene TRBJ1-5, with D tentatively TRBD1 (5 bases). CDR1 is SGHVS and CDR2 is FQNEAQ in the germline V gene. CDR3 length equals 17 residues. Trimming took off 1 base at V and 6 bases at J, with 19 bases between the two ends. CDR3 loop: CASSLVGSGMNGQPQHF. The CDR3 DNA follows: TGTGCCAGCAGCTTAGTCGGGTCAGGGATGAACGGTCAGCCCCAGCATTTT.

This sequence joins TRBV28 and TRBJ1-2, with D tentatively TRBD1 (6 bases). With 6 bases removed from V and 8 bases from J, the gap between germline ends came to 13 bases. This CDR3 comprises 12 residues. Germline values: CDR1 MDHEN, CDR2 SYDVKM. The CDR3 DNA reads as TGTGCCAGCAGGAGGGGGTTGGGAGGCTACACCTTC. The encoded protein is CASRRGLGGYTF.

The V gene is TRBV5-1, the J gene TRBJ2-2; 11 nucleotides line up with TRBD2. This CDR3 is 16 amino acids long. Unmatched junction bases numbered 7, after V lost 0 bases and J lost 9 bases. Germline values: CDR1 SGHRS, CDR2 YFSETQ. The CDR3 reads CASSLVTSGSTRELFF. DNA for the CDR3: TGCGCCAGCAGCTTGGTAACTAGCGGGAGTACGAGGGAGCTGTTTTTT.

The genes are TRBV10-3 and TRBJ1-2; TRBD1 might be the D (6 bases). Germline CDR1 and CDR2: ENHRY and SYGVKD. CDR3 length equals 15 residues. Deletions cut 2 bases from V and 0 bases from J, with 10 bases between. CDR3 amino acids: CAISELDRPNYGYTF. Written as DNA, the CDR3 is TGTGCCATCAGTGAGCTAGACAGGCCTAACTATGGCTACACCTTC.

As for this clone: Other DNA sequences in the sample encode the same CDR3. J is TRBJ2-5 and V is TRBV9, with D perhaps matching TRBD1 or TRBD2 (5 bases each). The CDR3 totals 14 residues. Trimming cost V 2 bases and J 0 bases, with 8 bases left between them. Germline V CDR1 and CDR2: SGDLS, YYNGEE. CDR3 sequence: CASSVGTNQETQYF. CDR3 bases: TGTGCCAGCAGCGTCGGGACCAACCAAGAGACCCAGTACTTC. Drawing the rest from reference TRBV9 and TRBJ2-5, the complete variable domain is DSGVTQTPKHLITATGQRVTLRCSPRSGDLSVYWYQQSLDQGLQFLIQYYNGEERAKGNILERFSAQQFPDLHSELNLSSLELGDSALYFCASSVGTNQETQYFGPGTRLLVL.

The chain combines TRBV5-1 with TRBJ2-1; 9 positions agree with TRBD2. Germline CDR1 SGHRS, CDR2 YFSETQ. With V trimmed by 8 bases and J by 8 bases, 2 bases remained unmatched. This CDR3 region has 11 residues. In DNA form, the CDR3 reads TGCGCCAGTCGACTAGCGGATGAGCAGTTCTTC. This sequence encodes CASRLADEQFF. The full variable domain, rest sourced from reference TRBV5-1 and TRBJ2-1, is KAGVTQTPRYLIKTRGQQVTLSCSPISGHRSVSWYQQTPGQGLQFLFEYFSETQRNKGNFPGRFSGRQFSNSRSEMNVSTLELGDSALYLCASRLADEQFFGPGTRLTVL.

The rearrangement links TRBV19 to TRBJ1-6; 7 nucleotides line up with TRBD1. The CDR3 covers 15 residues. From germline, CDR1 is LNHDA and CDR2 SQIVND (reference sequence). With V trimmed by 8 bases and J by 0 bases, 4 bases remained unmatched. CDR3 residues: CASAEGASYNSPLHF. Written as DNA, the CDR3 is TGTGCCAGTGCGGAGGGGGCCTCCTATAATTCACCCCTCCACTTT.

The chain has TRBV30 and TRBJ2-5; 8 bases align to TRBD1. The DNA end is a closer match to TRBJ2-7, so the J assignment may be wrong. The CDR3 contains 14 residues. Germline V gene lookup returns CDR1 GTSNPN and CDR2 SVGIG (reference sequence). CDR3 DNA: TGTGCCTGGAGTGTACAGGGGGATTTATCCGAGCAGTACTTC. It yields the protein CAWSVQGDLSEQYF.

This clone showed up just a few times. The chain combines TRBV30 with TRBJ1-1, with D perhaps TRBD1 (5 bases). V lost 2 bases, J lost 4 bases, and 11 bases lay in between. Germline V lookup: CDR1 GTSNPN, CDR2 SVGIG (reference sequence). The CDR3 has 13 residues. DNA of the CDR3: TGTGCCTGGAGTAAGGGGAAGGGCACTGAAGCTTTCTTT. Amino acids: CAWSKGKGTEAFF.

This clone came up a few times. CDR3 amino acids: CASSLGDNTEAFF. The CDR3 coding sequence is TGTGCCAGCAGTTTGGGAGATAACACTGAAGCTTTCTTT. The J gene is TRBJ1-1, the V gene TRBV6-1; D remains unclear. Germline CDR1 and CDR2: MNHNS and SASEGT. CDR3 length: 13 amino acids. The V and J ends lost 5 bases and 2 bases respectively, with 9 bases between them.

The chain employs TRBV5-8 and TRBJ2-5; no definite D call. This CDR3 spans 14 amino acids. V lost 0 bases to trimming and J lost 4 bases, with 10 bases between them. The germline gives CDR1 SGHTS, CDR2 YDEGEE. The DNA for the CDR3 is TGTGCCAGCAGCTTGGGAGGTGCCCCAGAGACCCAGTACTTC. It encodes CASSLGGAPETQYF.

The chain couples TRBV5-4 to TRBJ2-3, with 8 bases that match TRBD2. In germline, CDR1 is SGHNT, CDR2 YYREEE (reference sequence). Unmatched junction bases numbered 10, after V lost 4 bases and J lost 0 bases. The CDR3 runs 17 residues. DNA of the CDR3: TGTGCCAGCAGCCGATCCGGGACTAGTGCTAGCACAGATACGCAGTATTTT. Translation gives CASSRSGTSASTDTQYF.